The clone carrying this T cell receptor beta chain turned up a few times. Preparation of the TCRbeta library used unique molecular identifiers. In TCRdb, the PCR reads were re-called with MiXCR into one record per CDR3 protein. The table has around 210,000 distinct CDR3 sequences, around 7% seen once. These data belong to a study of T-cell reconstitution after alpha-beta-depleted transplantation in children. V was trimmed by 7 bases and J by 8 bases, leaving 29 bases between them. The CDR3 sequence is 18 residues long. CDR1 is SGHAT and CDR2 is FQNNGV in the germline V gene. This sequence joins TRBV11-2 and TRBJ1-4; possible D gene TRBD1, 6 bases. The TCR originated in a boy between 2 and 10 years old with acute lymphoblastic leukemia, due to receive a stem cell transplant. The input for sequencing was PBMCs, taken before TCRalphabeta/CD19-depleted stem cell transplant. As DNA, the CDR3 is TGTGCCAGCACCTTCAGATCTACAGGGAGGCCGAGGGACGAAAAACTGTTTTTT. The encoded protein is CASTFRSTGRPRDEKLFF.